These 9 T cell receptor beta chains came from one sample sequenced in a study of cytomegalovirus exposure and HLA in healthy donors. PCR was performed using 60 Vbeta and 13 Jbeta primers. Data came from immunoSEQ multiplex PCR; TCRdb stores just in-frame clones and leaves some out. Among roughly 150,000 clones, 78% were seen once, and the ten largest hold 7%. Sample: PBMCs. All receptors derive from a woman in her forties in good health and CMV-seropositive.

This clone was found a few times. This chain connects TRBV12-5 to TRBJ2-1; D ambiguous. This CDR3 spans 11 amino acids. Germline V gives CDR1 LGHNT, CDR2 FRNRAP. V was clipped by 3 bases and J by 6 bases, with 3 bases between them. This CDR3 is CASGFGNEQFF. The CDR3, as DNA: TGTGCTAGTGGTTTCGGCAATGAGCAGTTCTTC.

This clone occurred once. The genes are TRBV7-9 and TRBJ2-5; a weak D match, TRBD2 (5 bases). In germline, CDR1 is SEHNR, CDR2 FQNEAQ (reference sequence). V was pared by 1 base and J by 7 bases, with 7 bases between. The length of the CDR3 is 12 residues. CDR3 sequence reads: CASSLVEGTQYF. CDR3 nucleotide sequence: TGTGCCAGCAGCTTAGTCGAGGGGACCCAGTACTTC. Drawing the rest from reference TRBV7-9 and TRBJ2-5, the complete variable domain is DTGVSQNPRHKITKRGQNVTFRCDPISEHNRLYWYRQTLGQGPEFLTYFQNEAQLEKSRLLSDRFSAERPKGSFSTLEIQRTEQGDSAMYLCASSLVEGTQYFGPGTRLLVL.

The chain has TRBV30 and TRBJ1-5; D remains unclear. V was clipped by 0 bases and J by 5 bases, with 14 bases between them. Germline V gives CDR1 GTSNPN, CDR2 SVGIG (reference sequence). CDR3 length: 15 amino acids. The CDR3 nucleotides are TGTGCCTGGAGTGTAGAAGGCTTGGCGGATCAGCCCCAGCATTTT. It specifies CAWSVEGLADQPQHF.

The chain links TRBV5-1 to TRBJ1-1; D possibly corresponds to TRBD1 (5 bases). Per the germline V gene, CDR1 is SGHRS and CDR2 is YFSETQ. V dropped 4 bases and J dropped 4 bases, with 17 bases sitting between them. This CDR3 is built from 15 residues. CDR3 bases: TGCGCCAGCAGCCCCCGGGCGGGGGTGGTCACTGAAGCTTTCTTT. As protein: CASSPRAGVVTEAFF.

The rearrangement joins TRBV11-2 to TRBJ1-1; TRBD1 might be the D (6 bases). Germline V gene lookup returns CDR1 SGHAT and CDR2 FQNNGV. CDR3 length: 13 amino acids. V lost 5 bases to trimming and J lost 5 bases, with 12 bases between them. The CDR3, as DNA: TGTGCCAGCAGCACATTTACAGGGACTGAAGCTTTCTTT. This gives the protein CASSTFTGTEAFF.

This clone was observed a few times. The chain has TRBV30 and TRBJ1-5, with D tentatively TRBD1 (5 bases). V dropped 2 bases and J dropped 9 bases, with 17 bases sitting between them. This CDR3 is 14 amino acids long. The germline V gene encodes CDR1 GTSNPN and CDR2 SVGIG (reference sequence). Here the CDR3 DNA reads TGTGCCTGGAGTTCGGGGGAGCGTAATTGGCCCCAGCATTTT. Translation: CAWSSGERNWPQHF. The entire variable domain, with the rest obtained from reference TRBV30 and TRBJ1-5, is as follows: SQTIHQWPATLVQPVGSPLSLECTVEGTSNPNLYWYRQAAGRGLQLLFYSVGIGQISSEVPQNLSASRPQDRQFILSSKKLLLSDSGFYLCAWSSGERNWPQHFGDGTRLSIL.

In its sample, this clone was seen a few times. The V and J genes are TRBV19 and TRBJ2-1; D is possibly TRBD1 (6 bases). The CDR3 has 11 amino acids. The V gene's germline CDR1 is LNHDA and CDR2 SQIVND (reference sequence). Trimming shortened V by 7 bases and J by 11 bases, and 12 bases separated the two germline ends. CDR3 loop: CASTDRRQQFF. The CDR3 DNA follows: TGTGCCAGTACGGACAGACGCCAGCAGTTCTTC.

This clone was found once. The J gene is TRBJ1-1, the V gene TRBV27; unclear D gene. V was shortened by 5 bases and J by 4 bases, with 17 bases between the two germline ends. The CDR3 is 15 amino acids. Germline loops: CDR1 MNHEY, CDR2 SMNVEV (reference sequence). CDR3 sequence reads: CASSDSPPRSTEAFF. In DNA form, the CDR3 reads TGTGCCAGCAGTGACTCTCCACCTAGGAGCACTGAAGCTTTCTTT.

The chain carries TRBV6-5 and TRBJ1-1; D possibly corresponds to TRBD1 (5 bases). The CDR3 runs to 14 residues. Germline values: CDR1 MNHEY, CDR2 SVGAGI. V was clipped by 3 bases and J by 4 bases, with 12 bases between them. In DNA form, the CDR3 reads TGTGCCAGCAGTTATTCCAGGGTAGGCACTGAAGCTTTCTTT. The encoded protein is CASSYSRVGTEAFF.